These T cell receptor beta chains were read from a single sample in a study of T-cell reconstitution after alpha-beta-depleted transplantation in children. TCRdb reanalysed the PCR reads using MiXCR and keeps one entry per CDR3 protein. Altogether some 340,000 distinct CDR3 sequences are present, over 9% being singletons, with the ten largest covering roughly 2.5%. The sample here was PBMCs from the stem cell graft donor, taken from the stem cell graft. These receptors all come from a human donor who donated a stem cell graft to a child with acute lymphoblastic leukemia. Each CDR3 is given with its conserved first and last residue. A D gene is named only where the DNA matches it firmly. The size entry is marked missing in some rows and otherwise reads once, few, many or a size class.

J,D,V,size,CDR3,DNA
TRBJ2-2,TRBD2,TRBV6-5,few,CASSILAGEPSGELFF,TGTGCCAGCAGTATCCTAGCGGGAGAGCCATCCGGGGAGCTGTTTTTT
TRBJ2-7,-,TRBV12-5,-,CASGLFEDNEQYF,TGTGCTAGTGGTTTATTCGAGGACAACGAGCAGTACTTC
TRBJ2-3,-,TRBV28,many,CASRPPPVGTQYF,TGTGCCAGCAGACCCCCCCCGGTGGGTACGCAGTATTTT
TRBJ2-1,TRBD2,TRBV20-1,few,CSADRDYTLSYNEQFF,TGCAGTGCAGACCGGGACTACACCCTTTCCTACAATGAGCAGTTCTTC
TRBJ1-1,-,TRBV12-3/TRBV12-4,many,CASSLTSYTEAFF,TGTGCCAGCAGTTTAACCTCATACACTGAAGCTTTCTTT
TRBJ2-2,TRBD2,TRBV9,few,CASSEGLARFGELFF,TGTGCCAGCAGCGAGGGACTAGCCCGCTTCGGGGAGCTGTTTTTT
TRBJ2-2,-,TRBV27,few,CASSSYSHPSGTGELFF,TGTGCCAGCAGTTCTTACTCCCACCCTTCAGGGACCGGGGAGCTGTTTTTT
TRBJ2-1,-,TRBV6-2/TRBV6-3,few,CASAVRSGLGEQFF,TGTGCCAGCGCTGTCAGGAGCGGGTTAGGTGAGCAGTTCTTC
TRBJ2-3,-,TRBV10-1,-,CASSDVQGTDTQYF,TGCGCCAGCAGTGATGTACAGGGCACAGATACGCAGTATTTT
TRBJ2-1,TRBD2,TRBV7-2,-,CASSWGGSGRARYEQFF,TGTGCCAGCAGTTGGGGGGGAAGCGGGAGGGCTCGCTATGAGCAGTTCTTC
TRBJ1-1,TRBD1,TRBV7-2,-,CASSFRDRGQLAFF,TGTGCCAGCAGCTTCCGGGACAGGGGGCAGTTAGCTTTCTTT
TRBJ2-5,TRBD2,TRBV3-1,many,CASSQDRVAGGPWETQYF,TGTGCCAGCAGCCAAGATCGGGTAGCGGGAGGGCCTTGGGAGACCCAGTACTTC
TRBJ2-1,TRBD1,TRBV7-9,few,CASSSTGTGSYNEQFF,TGTGCCAGCAGCTCGACGGGGACAGGCTCCTACAATGAGCAGTTCTTC
TRBJ1-4,TRBD1,TRBV7-2,-,CASSPGTVSTGKLFF,TGTGCCAGCAGCCCGGGGACAGTCTCAACCGGAAAACTGTTTTTT
TRBJ2-1,TRBD2,TRBV15,-,CATSRKREGYNEQFF,TGTGCCACCAGCAGGAAGAGGGAGGGCTACAATGAGCAGTTCTTC
TRBJ2-1,TRBD2,TRBV20-1,-,CSATGTSGGLNEQFF,TGCAGTGCTACTGGGACTAGCGGGGGACTCAATGAGCAGTTCTTC
TRBJ1-2,-,TRBV2,few,CGLRGGLLGGYTF,TGTGGATTACGTGGGGGGTTGCTTGGCGGCTACACCTTC
TRBJ2-5,TRBD2,TRBV28,-,CASRTSGKVVETQYF,TGTGCCAGCAGGACTAGCGGAAAGGTTGTGGAGACCCAGTACTTC
TRBJ2-1,TRBD2,TRBV5-1,few,CASSTGTSDYNEQFF,TGCGCCAGCAGCACCGGGACTAGTGACTACAATGAGCAGTTCTTC
TRBJ2-3,TRBD2,TRBV7-2,-,CASSLGGSLPDTQYF,TGTGCCAGCAGCTTGGGCGGGAGCCTGCCAGATACGCAGTATTTT
TRBJ2-6,TRBD1,TRBV10-3,few,CAIKESDRGSVGANVLTF,TGTGCCATCAAGGAATCGGACAGGGGTAGTGTTGGGGCCAACGTCCTGACTTTC
TRBJ2-7,-,TRBV4-2,-,CASSQIQDKTYEQYF,TGTGCCAGCAGCCAAATACAGGACAAGACCTACGAGCAGTACTTC
TRBJ2-7,-,TRBV20-1,-,CSAYDYEQYF,TGCAGTGCCTACGACTACGAGCAGTACTTC
TRBJ2-1,TRBD2,TRBV20-1,many,CSARGGLAGDYEQFF,TGCAGTGCTAGGGGAGGACTAGCGGGAGACTATGAGCAGTTCTTC
TRBJ2-3,-,TRBV21-1,-,CASIGTPTSTDTQYF,TGTGCCAGCATTGGGACACCTACTAGCACAGATACGCAGTATTTT
TRBJ2-7,TRBD2,TRBV7-8,few,CASSPIDSGRAFNSYEQYF,TGTGCCAGCAGCCCCATAGATAGCGGGAGGGCCTTCAATTCCTACGAGCAGTACTTC
TRBJ2-7,TRBD2,TRBV7-3,-,CASSLTSGATYEQYF,TGTGCCAGCAGCTTAACTAGCGGGGCTACCTACGAGCAGTACTTC
TRBJ2-2,-,TRBV20-1,-,CSARVSRGGELFF,TGCAGTGCTAGAGTGTCCCGGGGCGGGGAGCTGTTTTTT
TRBJ2-5,TRBD1,TRBV28,-,CASTGQGAHETQYF,TGTGCCAGCACGGGACAGGGGGCGCATGAGACCCAGTACTTC
TRBJ2-3,-,TRBV7-3,-,CASSHAGATDTQYF,TGTGCCAGCAGCCATGCGGGGGCCACAGATACGCAGTATTTT
TRBJ1-1,-,TRBV7-9,-,CASSSVEWGTEAFF,TGTGCCAGCAGCTCGGTGGAATGGGGTACTGAAGCTTTCTTT
TRBJ2-1,-,TRBV7-3,-,CASSLTGVGGPLFF,TGTGCCAGCAGCTTAACAGGGGTGGGGGGGCCTCTGTTCTTC
TRBJ1-1,TRBD1,TRBV27,-,CASTYSGTANTEAFF,TGTGCCAGCACTTATTCCGGGACAGCCAACACTGAAGCTTTCTTT
TRBJ2-3,TRBD2,TRBV12-5,many,CASGLTSGDPTDTQYF,TGTGCTAGTGGTTTGACTAGCGGGGACCCCACAGATACGCAGTATTTT
TRBJ1-1,-,TRBV5-1,-,CASSLHGGRQGGAFF,TGCGCCAGCAGCCTCCACGGGGGGCGCCAGGGTGGAGCTTTCTTT
TRBJ1-2,-,TRBV6-1,few,CASSEAGGSRRNYGYTF,TGTGCCAGCAGTGAAGCGGGCGGGAGTCGTCGGAACTATGGCTACACCTTC
TRBJ2-3,-,TRBV6-5,many,CASTQGGSGAYTQYF,TGTGCCAGCACCCAAGGAGGAAGCGGCGCTTATACGCAGTATTTT
TRBJ2-2,TRBD1,TRBV19,-,CASKPGQTNTGELFF,TGTGCCAGTAAACCGGGACAGACGAACACCGGGGAGCTGTTTTTT
TRBJ2-7,-,TRBV27,many,CASSLYPPGLYEQYF,TGTGCCAGCAGTTTATATCCACCTGGTTTGTACGAGCAGTACTTC
TRBJ2-3,TRBD2,TRBV7-6,-,CASRTGLAGAGDTQYF,TGTGCCAGCAGGACGGGACTAGCGGGAGCGGGGGATACGCAGTATTTT
TRBJ2-1,-,TRBV11-2,few,CASSFALGLEQFF,TGTGCCAGCAGCTTCGCGTTAGGGCTTGAGCAGTTCTTC